This T cell receptor beta chain was recorded in a study of blood T cells in healthy people across ages. Broader study findings: Diversity of TCR beta per million T cells declined in a roughly linear way with age.

This CDR3 is built from 15 residues. Trimming left V 6 bases short and J 4 bases short, with 18 bases between. Germline CDR1 is MDHEN and CDR2 is SYDVKM. Using a J-beta primer mix together with a sample-barcoded 5' primer, a second PCR was run for roughly 6 to 11 cycles. MiXCR, run by TCRdb on the 5' RACE reads, gives a single entry per CDR3 protein. The data hold 550,000 to 650,000 distinct CDR3 sequences, with around 31% observed a single time. This clonotype appeared a few times. Its antigen is unidentified. The genes are TRBV28 and TRBJ1-1, with TRBD1 as a possible D gene (5 bases). The specimen was blood. This clonotype was sampled from a woman aged 80 or older in good health. CDR3 bases: TGTGCCAGCAGACTCACAGGCCTTGGGAGCACTGAAGCTTTCTTT. This codes for CASRLTGLGSTEAFF.